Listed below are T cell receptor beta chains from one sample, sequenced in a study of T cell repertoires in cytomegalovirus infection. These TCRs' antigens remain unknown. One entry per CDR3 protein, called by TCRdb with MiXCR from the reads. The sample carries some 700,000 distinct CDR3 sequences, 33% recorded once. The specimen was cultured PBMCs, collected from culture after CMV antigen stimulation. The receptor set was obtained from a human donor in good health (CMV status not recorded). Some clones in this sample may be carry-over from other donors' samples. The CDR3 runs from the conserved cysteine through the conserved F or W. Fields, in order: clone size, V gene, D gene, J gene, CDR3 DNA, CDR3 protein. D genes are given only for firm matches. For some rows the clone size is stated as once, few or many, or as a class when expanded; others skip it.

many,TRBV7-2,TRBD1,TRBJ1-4,TGTGCCAGCAGCTTCGACAGGGAGGGGTCTAATGAAAAACTGTTTTTT,CASSFDREGSNEKLFF
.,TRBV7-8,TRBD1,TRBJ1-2,TGTGCCAGCAGCTTATGGGGCAGGGGGAGGACTGGTGACTATGGCTACACCTTC,CASSLWGRGRTGDYGYTF
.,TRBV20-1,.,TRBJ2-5,TGCAGTTCAAAAGCTCCGCGACTGGAAGAGACCCAGTACTTC,CSSKAPRLEETQYF
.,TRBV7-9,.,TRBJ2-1,TGTGCCAGCAGCCTACGGATAAATGAGCAGTTCTTC,CASSLRINEQFF
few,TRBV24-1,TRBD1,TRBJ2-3,TGTGCCACCGCCGCCGGGACAGGGCGCACAGATACGCAGTATTTT,CATAAGTGRTDTQYF
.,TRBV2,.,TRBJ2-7,TGTGCCAGCAGCGATAGACAGTACGAGCAGTACTTC,CASSDRQYEQYF
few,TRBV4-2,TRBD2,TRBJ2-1,TGTGCCAGCAGCCCCCCAGCGGGGGACTACAATGAGCAGTTCTTC,CASSPPAGDYNEQFF
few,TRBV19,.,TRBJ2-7,TGTGCCAGTAGTACCCCACGAGCCTACGAGCAGTACTTC,CASSTPRAYEQYF
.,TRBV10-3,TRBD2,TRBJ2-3,TGTGCCATCAGACTAGCGGGCACAGATACGCAGTATTTT,CAIRLAGTDTQYF
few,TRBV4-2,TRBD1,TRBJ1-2,TGTGCCAGCAGCCTCCGGGACAGCGCTAACTATGGCTACACCTTC,CASSLRDSANYGYTF
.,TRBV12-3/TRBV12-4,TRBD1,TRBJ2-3,TGTGCCAGCAGTACCCGGGACAGGGAAGATACGCAGTATTTT,CASSTRDREDTQYF
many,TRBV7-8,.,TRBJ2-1,TGTGCCAGCAGCTTGGACAGACACAATGAGCAGTTCTTC,CASSLDRHNEQFF
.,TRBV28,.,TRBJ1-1,TGTGCCAGCAGTTCAATGACAGGAAGGCACACTGAAGCTTTCTTT,CASSSMTGRHTEAFF
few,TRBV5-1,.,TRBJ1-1,TGCGCCAGCAGAGACTCGAACACTGAAGCTTTCTTT,CASRDSNTEAFF
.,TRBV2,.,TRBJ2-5,TGTGCCAGCCTGTTTCAGTTTCAAGAGACCCAGTACTTC,CASLFQFQETQYF
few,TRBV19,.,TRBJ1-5,TGTGCCAGTAGTATCCGGGGGGACAATCAGCCCCAGCATTTT,CASSIRGDNQPQHF
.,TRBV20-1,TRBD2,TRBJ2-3,TGCAGTGCTAGGCGGCGGGAGTCCCGAACAGATACGCAGTATTTT,CSARRRESRTDTQYF
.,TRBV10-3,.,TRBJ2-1,TGTGCCATCAGCCTTTGGGCTTACAATGAGCAGTTCTTC,CAISLWAYNEQFF
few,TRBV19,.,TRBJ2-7,TGTGCCAGTAGCAAAATACAGGGCGCGAGATCCTACGAGCAGTACTTC,CASSKIQGARSYEQYF
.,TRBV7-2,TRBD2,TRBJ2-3,TGTGCCAGCAGCCCGACTAGCGTGAACACAGATACGCAGTATTTT,CASSPTSVNTDTQYF
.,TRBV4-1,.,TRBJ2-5,TGCGCCAGCAGCCAAGCTAGTCAATTGGCGTGGTACCAAGAGACCCAGTACTTC,CASSQASQLAWYQETQYF
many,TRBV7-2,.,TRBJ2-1,TGTGCCAGCAGCTTGGGGGGCCAGGGGTACAATGAGCAGTTCTTC,CASSLGGQGYNEQFF
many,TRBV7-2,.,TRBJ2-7,TGTGCCAGCAGCTTAAGGGCCCGGAGCGAGCAGTACTTC,CASSLRARSEQYF
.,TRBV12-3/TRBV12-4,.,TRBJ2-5,TGTGCCAGCGAGAGTAGCGGACAAGAGACCCAGTACTTC,CASESSGQETQYF
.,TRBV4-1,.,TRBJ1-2,TGCGCCAGCAGCGACTGGACATCTAACTATGGCTACACCTTC,CASSDWTSNYGYTF